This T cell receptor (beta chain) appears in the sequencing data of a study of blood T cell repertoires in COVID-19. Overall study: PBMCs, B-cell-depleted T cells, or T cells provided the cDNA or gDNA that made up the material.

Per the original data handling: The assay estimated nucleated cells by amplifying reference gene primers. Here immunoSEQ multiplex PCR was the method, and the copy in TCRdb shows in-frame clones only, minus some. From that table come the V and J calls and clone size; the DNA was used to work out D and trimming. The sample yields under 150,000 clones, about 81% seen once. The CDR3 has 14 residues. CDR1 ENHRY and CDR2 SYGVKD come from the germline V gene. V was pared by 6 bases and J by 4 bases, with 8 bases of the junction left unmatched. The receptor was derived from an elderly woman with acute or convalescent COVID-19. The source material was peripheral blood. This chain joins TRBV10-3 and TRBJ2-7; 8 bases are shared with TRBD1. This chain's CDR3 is CAIRDRQGNYEQYF. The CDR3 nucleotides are TGTGCCATCAGGGACCGACAGGGGAATTACGAGCAGTACTTC.